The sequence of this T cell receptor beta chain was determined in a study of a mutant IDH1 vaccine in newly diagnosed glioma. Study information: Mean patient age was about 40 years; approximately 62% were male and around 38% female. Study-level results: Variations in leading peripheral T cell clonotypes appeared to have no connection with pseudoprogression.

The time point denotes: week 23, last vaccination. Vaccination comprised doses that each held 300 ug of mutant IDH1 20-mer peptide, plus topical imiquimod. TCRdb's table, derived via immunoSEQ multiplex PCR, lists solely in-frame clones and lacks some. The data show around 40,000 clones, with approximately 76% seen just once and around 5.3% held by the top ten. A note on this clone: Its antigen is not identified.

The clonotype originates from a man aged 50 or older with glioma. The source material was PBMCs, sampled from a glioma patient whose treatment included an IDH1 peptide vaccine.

CDR3 protein: CAAGAVTHSGSNEQFF. The DNA for the CDR3 is TGTGCCGCGGGGGCCGTGACCCACTCGGGGTCCAATGAGCAGTTCTTC. J is TRBJ2-1 and V is TRBV21-1; the table's D gene call, TRBD2, was not cross checked with the DNA. TRBV21-1 is listed as a pseudogene. The CDR3 loop spans 16 amino acids.